The rows below give T cell receptor beta chains drawn from one sample of a study of T cells in Graves' hyperthyroidism and ophthalmopathy. TCRdb fed the multiplex PCR reads into MiXCR, producing one record per CDR3 protein. Of some 300,000 distinct CDR3 sequences in the sample, roughly 15% were seen once. What was sequenced was blood. The receptors stem from a woman aged 25 to 39 with Graves' hyperthyroidism that later progressed to Graves' ophthalmopathy. Both conserved end residues are part of each CDR3. D genes are given only for firm matches. For some rows the clone size is stated as once, few or many, or as a class when expanded; others skip it.

CDR3 length,D gene,clone size,J gene,V gene,CDR3 DNA,CDR3 protein
18,-,many,TRBJ1-4,TRBV6-1,TGTGCCAGCAGTGAATCCCCTACCTTGTTGGGGCATAATGAAAAACTGTTTTTT,CASSESPTLLGHNEKLFF
13,-,many,TRBJ2-1,TRBV18,TGTGCCAGCTCACCCATGGGGTCAGAGGAGCAGTTCTTC,CASSPMGSEEQFF
14,-,many,TRBJ2-4,TRBV6-2/TRBV6-3,TGTGCCAGCAGCTCCACTACGGCCAAAAACATTCAGTACTTC,CASSSTTAKNIQYF
15,TRBD2,-,TRBJ2-7,TRBV30,TGTGCCTGGAGTTCTAGCGGGAGGGCCATCTACGAGCAGTACTTC,CAWSSSGRAIYEQYF
15,-,few,TRBJ2-7,TRBV3-1,TGTGCCAGCAGCCCGTCGGGGGCCGTGTCCTACGAGCAGTACTTC,CASSPSGAVSYEQYF
12,-,many,TRBJ1-1,TRBV7-3,TGTGCCAGCATCCTTACAGACACTGAAGCTTTCTTT,CASILTDTEAFF
14,-,many,TRBJ2-7,TRBV7-2,TGTGCCAGCAGCTCCCCGCCCAGAGCCTACGAGCAGTACTTC,CASSSPPRAYEQYF
15,TRBD1,-,TRBJ1-2,TRBV7-2,TGTGCCAGCAGCTACGGCGGGACAGCTCCCTATGGCTACACCTTC,CASSYGGTAPYGYTF
16,-,many,TRBJ2-2,TRBV7-9,TGTGCCAGCTCGCCGACCCCAGGGTGGAGCACCGGGGAGCTGTTTTTT,CASSPTPGWSTGELFF
14,-,many,TRBJ2-5,TRBV28,TGTGCCAGCAGTACAAGAGGGGAAGGAGAGACCCAGTACTTC,CASSTRGEGETQYF
16,-,few,TRBJ2-1,TRBV4-3,TGCGCCAGCAGCCAAGATCTAGGACCGTACTACAATGAGCAGTTCTTC,CASSQDLGPYYNEQFF
15,-,many,TRBJ2-3,TRBV7-9,TGTGCCAGCACCCAGGGGGAGGTTAGCACAGATACGCAGTATTTT,CASTQGEVSTDTQYF
15,TRBD2,many,TRBJ2-5,TRBV20-1,TGCAGTGCTCCGGGACTAGCGGGAGGTGGGGAGACCCAGTACTTC,CSAPGLAGGGETQYF
14,TRBD1,many,TRBJ2-3,TRBV5-4,TGTGCCAGCAGCTCACGGGACAGGGACGATACGCAGTATTTT,CASSSRDRDDTQYF
13,-,many,TRBJ1-1,TRBV27,TGTGCCAGCAGTAGGTCTGAGAACACTGAAGCTTTCTTT,CASSRSENTEAFF
14,TRBD2,many,TRBJ2-1,TRBV10-3,TGTGCCGTGGACGGCGGGAGCTCCTACAATGAGCAGTTCTTC,CAVDGGSSYNEQFF
14,-,many,TRBJ2-5,TRBV7-9,TGTGCCAGCAGCCAACTTGAGGGAGGAGAGACCCAGTACTTC,CASSQLEGGETQYF
16,TRBD2,many,TRBJ2-3,TRBV27,TGTGCCAGCAGCCCTAGGCTAGCGGAGGACACAGATACGCAGTATTTT,CASSPRLAEDTDTQYF
15,-,-,TRBJ2-5,TRBV4-1,TGCGCCAGCAGCCAAAGTCAGAGGTACCAAGAGACCCAGTACTTC,CASSQSQRYQETQYF
13,-,many,TRBJ2-1,TRBV29-1,TGCAGCGCTGCGACCTTTGAGGGCAATGAGCAGTTCTTC,CSAATFEGNEQFF
15,TRBD2,many,TRBJ2-7,TRBV27,TGTGCCAGCAGTTTAAGGACTAGCGGGAGGTACGAGCAGTACTTC,CASSLRTSGRYEQYF
20,TRBD2,many,TRBJ2-3,TRBV9,TGTGCCAGCAGCGTAGATCCGGGGACTAGCGGGAGTCCTAGCACAGATACGCAGTATTTT,CASSVDPGTSGSPSTDTQYF
16,TRBD1,many,TRBJ2-1,TRBV18,TGTGCCAGCTCACCACCAGACAGGGGTATAGTGAATGAGCAGTTCTTC,CASSPPDRGIVNEQFF
14,-,many,TRBJ1-2,TRBV6-1,TGTGCCAGCACTCCTTCAGGGCCTGGTTATGGCTACACCTTC,CASTPSGPGYGYTF
14,-,many,TRBJ1-5,TRBV27,TGTGCCAGCAGGGGGACGGGTGTGGGTCAGCCCCAGCATTTT,CASRGTGVGQPQHF
17,TRBD2,-,TRBJ2-5,TRBV6-5,TGTGCCAGCAGTTCCCGACTAGCGGGAGGGTGGCAAGAGACCCAGTACTTC,CASSSRLAGGWQETQYF
14,TRBD1,many,TRBJ2-7,TRBV28,TGTGCCAGCAGTTTTGACGACAGGGCATACGAGCAGTACTTC,CASSFDDRAYEQYF
13,-,many,TRBJ1-1,TRBV30,TGTGCCTGGAGTGTGTGGGGGGGGACTGAAGCTTTCTTT,CAWSVWGGTEAFF
15,TRBD2,many,TRBJ2-5,TRBV11-2,TGTGCCAGCAGCTTACTTGCGGGAGGGATTGAGACCCAGTACTTC,CASSLLAGGIETQYF
14,-,many,TRBJ2-1,TRBV7-6,TGTGCCAGCAGCTTAGCGATGGGATCGCGGGAGCAGTTCTTC,CASSLAMGSREQFF
14,TRBD2,many,TRBJ2-1,TRBV20-1,TGCAGTGCTAGCGGGAGGATTTCCTACAATGAGCAGTTCTTC,CSASGRISYNEQFF
13,-,-,TRBJ2-7,TRBV20-1,TGCAGTGTTACGGGAAGACACCGCTACGAGCAGTACTTC,CSVTGRHRYEQYF
16,-,many,TRBJ1-4,TRBV18,TGTGCCAGCTCACCACGCGGGGGCCGCTTTAATGAAAAACTGTTTTTT,CASSPRGGRFNEKLFF
14,-,many,TRBJ1-1,TRBV2,TGTGCCAGCAGTGCTAACCAAATAAACACTGAAGCTTTCTTT,CASSANQINTEAFF
15,TRBD1,many,TRBJ1-6,TRBV11-1,TGTGCCAGCAGCGTTGAGACAGGGGTAAATTCACCCCTCCACTTT,CASSVETGVNSPLHF
14,-,few,TRBJ1-5,TRBV6-1,TGTGCCAGCAGTGAAACTATTAGCAATCAGCCCCAGCATTTT,CASSETISNQPQHF
12,-,-,TRBJ1-6,TRBV3-1,TGTGCCAGCAGCCACTATAATTCACCCCTCCACTTT,CASSHYNSPLHF
15,-,many,TRBJ2-2,TRBV12-3/TRBV12-4,TGTGCCAGCAGTTTCTACAGGGCGAACACCGGGGAGCTGTTTTTT,CASSFYRANTGELFF
14,-,many,TRBJ2-2,TRBV7-2,TGTGCCAGCAGCTCCCTTTCGAGCACCGGGGAGCTGTTTTTT,CASSSLSSTGELFF
16,-,many,TRBJ2-3,TRBV28,TGTGCCAGCAGTTTAGTTTATGCGGGAGAAGGGGGTACGCAGTATTTT,CASSLVYAGEGGTQYF
16,TRBD1,-,TRBJ1-2,TRBV19,TGTGCCAGTAGGTTAGGTGAGGGACAGGGTAACTATGGCTACACCTTC,CASRLGEGQGNYGYTF
18,-,many,TRBJ2-1,TRBV18,TGTGCCAGCTCACCCAGGGGGTCGGCGAGCGGGAGAGAGAATGAGCAGTTCTTC,CASSPRGSASGRENEQFF
12,-,-,TRBJ2-7,TRBV6-2/TRBV6-3,TGTGCCAGCAGTTGGGCTGGTTTAGAGCAGTACTTC,CASSWAGLEQYF
17,-,-,TRBJ2-1,TRBV19,TGTGCCAGTAGTATAGTTTCGCGGCAGGGTCACTACAATGAGCAGTTCTTC,CASSIVSRQGHYNEQFF
13,-,many,TRBJ2-7,TRBV20-1,TGCAGTGCTAGAGATTGGCCAGCGTACGAGCAGTACTTC,CSARDWPAYEQYF
17,TRBD2,many,TRBJ2-2,TRBV7-8,TGTGCCAGCAGCCCCTCTATAGCGGGAGGGGACACCGGGGAGCTGTTTTTT,CASSPSIAGGDTGELFF
15,TRBD2,-,TRBJ2-2,TRBV20-1,TGCAGTGCAGAAGCGCGCGGGAGGAACACCGGGGAGCTGTTTTTT,CSAEARGRNTGELFF
15,-,many,TRBJ2-1,TRBV9,TGTGCCAGCAGCGTAGCTAGCGCCTCCTACAATGAGCAGTTCTTC,CASSVASASYNEQFF
16,TRBD2,many,TRBJ2-3,TRBV2,TGTGCCAGCAGCAAGATGCGGGAGAGTAACACAGATACGCAGTATTTT,CASSKMRESNTDTQYF
13,-,few,TRBJ2-5,TRBV7-6,TGTGCCAGCAGCTTACAGGCTTACGGGACCCAGTACTTC,CASSLQAYGTQYF
13,-,-,TRBJ1-3,TRBV19,TGTGCCAGTAGTGCAGGGACCGGAAACACCATATATTTT,CASSAGTGNTIYF
14,-,few,TRBJ1-6,TRBV20-1,TGCAGCCCTCGGAGGGAACCGACCGGTTCACCCCTCCACTTT,CSPRREPTGSPLHF
15,-,few,TRBJ2-1,TRBV6-1,TGTGCCAGCAGGGGGCCCCTTGGACGAGACAATGAGCAGTTCTTC,CASRGPLGRDNEQFF
12,TRBD1,-,TRBJ1-2,TRBV6-2/TRBV6-3,TGTGCCAGCAGCCGGGACAGATATGGCTACACCTTC,CASSRDRYGYTF
13,-,many,TRBJ2-7,TRBV5-1,TGCGCCAGCAGCGGGGACTTCCCTTACGAGCAGTACTTC,CASSGDFPYEQYF
16,TRBD2,many,TRBJ2-1,TRBV7-2,TGTGCCAGCAGCTTAGGGCTAGCGGGCTCCTACAATGAGCAGTTCTTC,CASSLGLAGSYNEQFF
16,TRBD1,-,TRBJ1-4,TRBV19,TGTGCCAGTAGCCCCCACGCCGGGACAGGTGGTGAAAAACTGTTTTTT,CASSPHAGTGGEKLFF
13,-,many,TRBJ2-5,TRBV28,TGTGCCAGCAGTGAAGCAAGGGAAGAGACCCAGTACTTC,CASSEAREETQYF